The clone carrying this TCR beta chain was observed at least ten times. This sample was taken from a study of T-cell reconstitution after alpha-beta-depleted transplantation in children. Preparation of the TCRbeta library involved a method that used unique molecular identifiers. MiXCR, run by TCRdb on the PCR reads, gives a single entry per CDR3 protein. The table lists about 480,000 distinct CDR3 sequences, 12% of them singletons. CDR1 is SQVTM, CDR2 ANQGSEA, per germline. The CDR3 consists of 13 residues. V was cut by 7 bases and J by 6 bases, with 17 bases left in between. The TCR sequence derives from a human donor who donated a stem cell graft to a child with combined immunodeficiency. The V gene is TRBV29-1, the J gene TRBJ2-3; a possible D gene is TRBD2 (6 bases). This sample comprised PBMCs from the stem cell graft donor, obtained from the stem cell graft. Here the CDR3 DNA reads TGCAGCGCATTGGGGACTGTGATGGATACGCAGTATTTT. Protein: CSALGTVMDTQYF.